This entry lists 8 T cell receptor beta chains sequenced from one sample in a study of molecular identifiers for immune sequencing clone quantification. TCRdb independently ran MiXCR on the PCR reads; one entry per CDR3 protein. Of 50,000 to 65,000 distinct CDR3 sequences in the sample, about 23% were seen once. The source material was naive CD8+ T cells from blood, with Jurkat cell RNA spiked in. Subset specified: FACS-sorted CD8+CD4-CCR7+CD45RA+ naive T cells. The receptors were sampled from a human donor in good health. Some libraries in this study had Jurkat cell RNA spiked in.

In this sample, this clonotype turned up a few times. The gene calls are TRBV11-2 and TRBJ2-4, with 7 bases identical to TRBD1. Trimming removed 5 bases from V and 3 bases from J; junction bases left unmatched: 4. The CDR3 sequence is 14 residues long. Germline lookup yields CDR1 SGHAT and CDR2 FQNNGV. CDR3 DNA: TGTGCCAGCAGCCCGGGACAGCTCAAAAACATTCAGTACTTC. This codes for CASSPGQLKNIQYF.

To note about this clonotype: One base away lies a much larger clone, so this may be a sequencing read error. The rearrangement joins TRBV12-3 or TRBV12-4 to TRBJ2-7; D ambiguous. CDR3 length equals 12 residues. The CDR3 spells CASGFRTYEQYF. Here the CDR3 DNA reads TGTGCCAGCGGTTTCCGGACCTACGAGCAGTACTTC.

This clonotype showed up many times. The chain recombines TRBV13 with TRBJ2-1; TRBD2 might be the D (5 bases). Looked up from germline, CDR1 is PRHDT and CDR2 is FYEKMQ (reference sequence). The CDR3 totals 13 residues. Trimming removed 1 base from V and 7 bases from J, with 8 bases in between. For the CDR3, the DNA is TGTGCCAGCAGCTTAGACGGGAAAAATGAGCAGTTCTTC. This sequence encodes CASSLDGKNEQFF.

This clonotype was detected many times. The rearrangement joins TRBV6-2 or TRBV6-3 to TRBJ2-2; D is undetermined. The germline V and J ends were trimmed by 1 base and 6 bases, with 12 bases remaining between them. Per the germline V gene, CDR1 is MNHEY and CDR2 is SVGEGT. The CDR3 runs 15 residues. The CDR3 here is CASSYLKLGPGELFF. In DNA form, the CDR3 reads TGTGCCAGCAGTTACTTGAAATTAGGGCCCGGGGAGCTGTTTTTT.

V and J are TRBV23-1 and TRBJ2-7; weak D call: TRBD1 (6 bases). TRBV23-1 is placed among ORFs of uncertain function. The V and J ends lost 8 bases and 5 bases respectively, with 16 bases between them. The CDR3 covers 13 residues. The CDR3 nucleotides are TGCGCCAGCTGGAACAGGGTGCGCGACGAGCAGTACTTC. This translates into CASWNRVRDEQYF.

In its sample, this clonotype was seen many times. The J gene is TRBJ2-3, the V gene TRBV4-1; weak D call: TRBD2 (5 bases). The CDR3 is made up of 16 amino acids. Germline values: CDR1 MGHRA, CDR2 YSYEKL. Trimming removed 0 bases at V and 2 bases at J, with 12 bases between. The CDR3 DNA reads TGCGCCAGCAGCCAAGATCCTAGCCCTATCACAGATACGCAGTATTTT. It translates to CASSQDPSPITDTQYF.

This clonotype has ten or more counts. This chain uses TRBV19 with TRBJ2-3; 7 bases map to TRBD2. The V segment lost 3 bases and the J segment 1 base; nucleotides outside the gene matches: 7. The CDR3 length is 16 residues. CDR1 and CDR2 (germline): LNHDA, SQIVND (reference sequence). Here the CDR3 reads CASSIWSSGGTDTQYF. CDR3 DNA: TGTGCCAGTAGTATTTGGTCTAGCGGTGGCACAGATACGCAGTATTTT.

The sample holds a few counts of this clonotype. V usage is TRBV19 and J usage is TRBJ2-1, with D uncertain. The germline V and J ends were trimmed by 0 bases and 2 bases, with 20 bases remaining between them. From germline, CDR1 is LNHDA and CDR2 SQIVND (reference sequence). This CDR3 spans 19 amino acids. CDR3 region: CASSIEYTAFSSPYNEQFF. The CDR3 DNA sequence: TGTGCCAGTAGTATAGAATATACAGCGTTCTCATCTCCCTACAATGAGCAGTTCTTC. The whole variable domain, filled in from reference TRBV19 and TRBJ2-1, reads DGGITQSPKYLFRKEGQNVTLSCEQNLNHDAMYWYRQDPGQGLRLIYYSQIVNDFQKGDIAEGYSVSREKKESFPLTVTSAQKNPTAFYLCASSIEYTAFSSPYNEQFFGPGTRLTVL.